This T cell receptor beta chain was found in a study of T cell responses to AZD1222 COVID-19 vaccine. Regarding the study as a whole: The donor cohort was predominantly white British with a female majority, and clonal diversity may have been underestimated.

Trimming left V 4 bases short and J 5 bases short, with 12 bases between. Looked up from germline, CDR1 is SGHRS and CDR2 is YFSETQ. The CDR3 covers 13 residues. Data came from immunoSEQ multiplex PCR; TCRdb stores just in-frame clones and leaves some out. This sample has around 150,000 clones; roughly 94% occur once, and the top ten carry 0.64%. A note on this clone: Its antigen is still unknown.

The clonotype originates from an adult in good health. Sequenced here: peripheral blood, sampled on day 0 of AZD1222 vaccination. This chain links TRBV5-1 with TRBJ1-1; no definite D call. CDR3 DNA: TGCGCCAGCAGCCCCGCCCGAGGAACTGAAGCTTTCTTT. Its protein is CASSPARGTEAFF.